The 5 T cell receptor beta chains below come from one sample, sequenced in a study of Graves' ophthalmopathy and Graves' hyperthyroidism (dated by TCRdb to the late 2010s). The sequencer listed for this sample is Illumina HiSeq 2000. For repertoire sequencing, TCR beta CDR3 regions were amplified from RNA transcripts. The first round of RT-PCR was done with HTBI primers and the Qiagen OneStep RT-PCR kit, and was followed by a second round of multiplex PCR, then size selection and purification. TCRdb passed the public sequencing reads through fastp at Q25 and MiXCR, retaining productive beta sequences. Every CDR3 protein is listed once, alongside the most common genes and DNA of its rows. The sample has hundreds of thousands of distinct CDR3 sequences on record, around 50% of them singletons. Approximately 44% of the sample goes to the ten largest clones. The sample comprised peripheral blood. All receptors come from an adult man with Graves' ophthalmopathy.

There are a few counts of this clonotype. The genes are TRBV7-9 and TRBJ2-7; D unclear. Deletions cut 0 bases from V and 5 bases from J, with 8 bases between. The CDR3 totals 13 residues. CDR1 and CDR2 from the germline V gene are SEHNR and FQNEAQ (reference sequence). The DNA of the CDR3 is TGTGCCAGCAGCTTAGCGGCATCTGACGAGCAGTACTTC. Protein sequence: CASSLAASDEQYF.

In the case of this clonotype: An end of the junction differs from the germline gene, which may be a read error. This chain joins TRBV13 and TRBJ2-5, with D tentatively TRBD2 (7 bases). The CDR3 length is 15 residues. Germline assignment: CDR1 PRHDT and CDR2 FYEKMQ (reference sequence). CDR3 sequence: CASSVGGGQGETQYF. CDR3 nucleotides: TGTGCCAGCAGCGTAGGCGGGGGCCAGGGAGAGACCCAGTACTTC.

The rearrangement uses TRBV6-4 and TRBJ2-2; tentatively, D is TRBD2 (6 bases). CDR3 size: 15 residues. Per germline, CDR1 MRHNA and CDR2 SNTAGT. V lost 2 bases to trimming and J lost 6 bases, with 13 bases between them. CDR3 nucleotide sequence: TGTGCCAGCAGTGACGGCGGGATGGGAGCCGGGGAGCTGTTTTTT. This codes for CASSDGGMGAGELFF.

This sequence joins TRBV10-3 and TRBJ2-7; D remains ambiguous. The germline V gene has CDR1 ENHRY and CDR2 SYGVKD. The CDR3 sequence is 10 residues long. CDR3 DNA sequence: TGTGCTAGTCACGACCACGAGCAGTACTTC. Amino acids: CASHDHEQYF.

The chain employs TRBV7-9 and TRBJ1-4; no reliable D call. Germline lookup yields CDR1 SEHNR and CDR2 FQNEAQ (reference sequence). The V end was cut by 3 bases, the J end by 4 bases, with 9 bases between. The CDR3 is 14 residues long. CDR3 DNA sequence: TGTGCCAGCAGCTTGGAGGAACTTAATGAAAAACTGTTTTTT. Translated: CASSLEELNEKLFF.